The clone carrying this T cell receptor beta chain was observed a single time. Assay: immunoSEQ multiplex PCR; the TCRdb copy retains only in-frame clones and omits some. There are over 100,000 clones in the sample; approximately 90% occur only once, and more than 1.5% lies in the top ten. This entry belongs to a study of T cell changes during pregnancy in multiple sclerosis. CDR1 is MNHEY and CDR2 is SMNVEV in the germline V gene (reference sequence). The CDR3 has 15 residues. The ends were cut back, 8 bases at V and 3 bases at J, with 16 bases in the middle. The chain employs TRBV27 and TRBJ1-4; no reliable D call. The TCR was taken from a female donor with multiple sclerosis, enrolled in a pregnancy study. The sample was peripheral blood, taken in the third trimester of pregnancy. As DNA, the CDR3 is TGTGCCAGCGGCCAATCAGGAGGCTCTAATGAAAAACTGTTTTTT. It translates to CASGQSGGSNEKLFF.